Listed here are 9 T cell receptor beta chains from one sample, sequenced in a study of regulatory T cells in long-lasting Graves disease. Specified time point: persistent/refractory GD, antithyroid drugs over 5 years with positive TRAb. RNA extracted from PBMCs served as the sequencing template. Building the TCR beta libraries relied on iRepertoire HTBI primers, and CDR3 regions underwent Arm-PCR. TCRdb fed the multiplex PCR reads into MiXCR, producing one record per CDR3 protein. The data show around 450,000 distinct CDR3 sequences, roughly 21% seen once. Source: peripheral blood mononuclear cells (PBMCs), taken when the disease was refractory, from a patient treated with antithyroid drugs. These TCRs come from a female donor with Graves disease.

The chain recombines TRBV5-1 with TRBJ1-1, with 7 positions matching TRBD1. J was trimmed by 1 base and V by 4 bases; bases with no gene match: 13. The length of the CDR3 is 17 residues. Germline V gene data show CDR1 as SGHRS and CDR2 as YFSETQ. The CDR3 sequence: CASSGPDRTHKNTEAFF. As DNA, the CDR3 is TGCGCCAGCAGCGGCCCGGACAGGACACATAAGAACACTGAAGCTTTCTTT.

This clonotype was seen many times. The chain is built from TRBV6-1 and TRBJ1-2, with unresolved D. The germline V gene has CDR1 MNHNS and CDR2 SASEGT. This CDR3 contains 12 residues. V gave up 7 bases and J gave up 4 bases, with 10 bases separating them. The CDR3 sequence is CASMVEGYGYTF. The DNA of the CDR3 is TGTGCCAGCATGGTGGAGGGCTATGGCTACACCTTC.

This clonotype was counted many times. The V and J genes are TRBV12-3 or TRBV12-4 and TRBJ2-5; weak D call: TRBD2 (7 bases). V was clipped by 1 base and J by 6 bases, with 12 bases between them. The CDR3 is 14 residues long. The CDR3 protein is CASSLGGGAKTQYF. The DNA of the CDR3 is TGTGCCAGCAGTTTAGGAGGGGGGGCGAAGACCCAGTACTTC.

CDR3 DNA sequence: TGTGCCAGCAGCCCATATTGGGACAGCTCCTACGAGCAGTACTTC. Translation: CASSPYWDSSYEQYF. The chain is built from TRBV3-1 and TRBJ2-7; TRBD1 matches at 7 bases. The CDR3 sequence is 15 residues long. Germline CDR1 reads LGHDT; CDR2 reads YNNKEL (reference sequence). The V gene end was trimmed by 4 bases and the J gene end by 0 bases; junction bases not matched to a gene: 6.

This clonotype has at least ten counts. The chain is built from TRBV6-2 or TRBV6-3 and TRBJ2-5, with 8 bases matching TRBD1. This CDR3 contains 15 residues. In germline, CDR1 is MNHEY, CDR2 SVGEGT. Trimming removed 4 bases from V and 0 bases from J; junction bases left unmatched: 4. CDR3 loop: CASSSGQAYQETQYF. The CDR3 DNA reads TGTGCCAGCAGTTCGGGACAGGCCTACCAAGAGACCCAGTACTTC.

In its sample, this clonotype was seen a few times. The chain is built from TRBV12-3 or TRBV12-4 and TRBJ2-2; 9 bases match TRBD2. The CDR3 runs 16 residues. The ends lost 6 bases at V and 8 bases at J; junction bases unmatched: 13. The DNA of the CDR3 is TGTGCCAGCAGCCCAAGGGGCGGGAGGGCCGGAGGGGAGCTGTTTTTT. Its protein product is CASSPRGGRAGGELFF.

This clonotype came up a few times. Being one base from a much bigger clone, this may be a read error. No conserved phenylalanine or tryptophan is present at the end of the CDR3, so a read error is the likely explanation. The chain recombines TRBV12-3 or TRBV12-4 with TRBJ1-1; TRBD1 is a possible D gene (5 bases). The CDR3 runs to 13 residues. Trimming took 5 bases from V and 8 from J, leaving 15 bases between them. The CDR3 spells CASSRTGGAEAFS. CDR3 bases: TGTGCCAGCAGTCGGACGGGTGGGGCAGAAGCTTTCTCT.

This clonotype has at least ten counts. The chain employs TRBV6-1 and TRBJ1-1, with D hard to call. The CDR3 is made up of 13 amino acids. Germline V gene lookup returns CDR1 MNHNS and CDR2 SASEGT. Trimming took off 0 bases at V and 0 bases at J, with 2 bases between the two ends. CDR3 nucleotides: TGTGCCAGCAGTGAAGCGGTGAACACTGAAGCTTTCTTT. Translating gives CASSEAVNTEAFF.

The chain is built from TRBV6-1 and TRBJ2-4, with D perhaps matching TRBD2 (5 bases). Germline CDR1 is MNHNS and CDR2 is SASEGT. CDR3 size: 14 residues. Trimming pared 6 bases from V and 1 base from J, leaving 10 bases between. The CDR3 DNA follows: TGTGCCAGCAGAGTCAGGAGGGCCAAAAACATTCAGTACTTC. Amino acids: CASRVRRAKNIQYF.